This TCR beta chain originates from a study of tumor-infiltrating lymphocytes in primary liver carcinoma. CDR3 length: 14 residues. V was clipped by 4 bases and J by 4 bases, with 11 bases between them. Germline CDR1 reads WSHSY; CDR2 reads SAAADI. Co-extraction yielded RNA and DNA from approximately 20-30 mg of unsorted bulk tissue. cDNA specific to TCR beta was made from around 470 ng of total RNA, with a constant-region primer employed for priming. Construction of TCR beta libraries relied on three successive nested multiplex PCR rounds employing slightly modified ARM-PCR. The first two PCR rounds used TRBV1-TRBV30 primers with a Cbeta primer, around 10 cycles each. TCRdb fed the multiplex PCR reads into MiXCR, producing one record per CDR3 protein. The sample lists fewer than 90,000 distinct CDR3 sequences, 55% to 85% occurring once.

Specimen: liver tumor tissue from sampling region 1. Sample subset: tumor region T1, superior pole. The source is a man aged 40-50 years with primary liver carcinoma and hepatitis B virus infection. The rearrangement joins TRBV10-2 to TRBJ1-3; no clear D gene. The DNA for the CDR3 is TGCGCCAGCAGTGGAGTGGGTGTCGGAAACACCATATATTTT. This encodes CASSGVGVGNTIYF.